The rows below give T cell receptor beta chains drawn from one sample of a study of blood T cells in healthy people across ages. From the 5' RACE reads, TCRdb called clonotypes with MiXCR, one entry per CDR3 protein. Seen here are some 1.5 million distinct CDR3 sequences, approximately 30% observed once, and the top ten hold roughly 8.2%. The sample comprised blood. These receptors all stem from a woman aged 30 to 39 in good health. The CDR3 runs from the conserved cysteine through the conserved F or W. A D gene is named only where the DNA matches it firmly. Not every row has a clone size; where given, it reads once, few, many or a size class.

V	D	size	J	DNA	CDR3
TRBV12-3/TRBV12-4	.	.	TRBJ2-1	TGTGCCAGCAACCCGGAACAGTTCCGTAATGAGCAGTTCTTC	CASNPEQFRNEQFF
TRBV11-2	TRBD1	many	TRBJ2-1	TGTGCCAGCAGCTTAGCCTCGGACAGGGACAATGAGCAGTTCTTC	CASSLASDRDNEQFF
TRBV3-1	.	.	TRBJ2-3	TGTGCCAGCAGCCAAAGCCTCGGACTTAACACAGATACGCAGTATTTT	CASSQSLGLNTDTQYF
TRBV30	.	.	TRBJ1-1	TGTGCCTGGACCCCCGCGGGACGGCCCACTGAAGCTTTCTTT	CAWTPAGRPTEAFF
TRBV28	.	.	TRBJ2-1	TGTGCCAGCAGCGGACCAGGGTACAGGAGCTCCTACAATGAGCAGTTCTTC	CASSGPGYRSSYNEQFF
TRBV7-3	TRBD2	few	TRBJ2-5	TGTGCCAGCAGCCAACGGGGACTAGCACAAGAGACCCAGTACTTC	CASSQRGLAQETQYF
TRBV12-5	TRBD1	.	TRBJ2-1	TGTGCTAGTGGTCCCGCCGGGACAGGGGGCAATGAGCAGTTCTTC	CASGPAGTGGNEQFF
TRBV20-1	.	.	TRBJ2-7	TGCAGTGCTAGGGCTAGCACTACCTACGAGCAGTACTTC	CSARASTTYEQYF
TRBV7-2	TRBD2	.	TRBJ2-3	TGTGCCAGCAGCCCCGGACTAGCGAGGAGCGCAGATACGCAGTATTTT	CASSPGLARSADTQYF
TRBV7-6	.	few	TRBJ2-3	TGTGCCAGCAGCTTAATGCCGGACGTCCCAGATACGCAGTATTTT	CASSLMPDVPDTQYF
TRBV29-1	TRBD1	many	TRBJ2-7	TGCAGCGTGGGACAGGGGATATACGAGCAGTACTTC	CSVGQGIYEQYF
TRBV30	TRBD1	few	TRBJ2-1	TGTGCCTGTTTTCCGGGACAGGGGGCGAATGAGCAGTTCTTC	CACFPGQGANEQFF
TRBV12-3/TRBV12-4	.	few	TRBJ1-2	TGTGCCAGCAGTTTGGGGTGGAGGGATTCGGATGGCTACACCTTC	CASSLGWRDSDGYTF
TRBV6-1	.	.	TRBJ1-1	TGTGCCAGCAGTGAACCGGGGGGACGGCACACTGAAGCTTTCTTT	CASSEPGGRHTEAFF
TRBV12-3/TRBV12-4	TRBD1	.	TRBJ2-5	TGTGCCAGCAGTGCGCCCGGGACAGGGCCAGAGACCCAGTACTTC	CASSAPGTGPETQYF
TRBV12-3/TRBV12-4	.	.	TRBJ2-5	TGTGCCAGCAGGTTATCCAGGGGTCTAGAGACCCAGTACTTC	CASRLSRGLETQYF
TRBV3-1	TRBD2	.	TRBJ2-1	TGTGCCAGCAGCAAAACCGGGACTAGCGGGAGAGGCTCCTACAATGAGCAGTTCTTC	CASSKTGTSGRGSYNEQFF
TRBV5-1	.	.	TRBJ2-5	TGCGCCAGCAGCTCCGGTTGGCAGACCCAGTACTTC	CASSSGWQTQYF
TRBV19	TRBD2	.	TRBJ2-2	TGTGCCAGTACCACGACTAGCTCCAACACCGGGGAGCTGTTTTTT	CASTTTSSNTGELFF
TRBV7-8	TRBD2	many	TRBJ2-1	TGTGCCAGCTCCCGGACTAGCTATAGCGGGTACAATGAGCAGTTCTTC	CASSRTSYSGYNEQFF
TRBV6-5	.	many	TRBJ2-1	TGTGCCAGCAGTTACTGGGGGGAGAATTACAATGAGCAGTTCTTC	CASSYWGENYNEQFF
TRBV20-1	TRBD1	many	TRBJ2-7	TGCAGTGGCCGGGACAGGGTGTACGAGCAGTACTTC	CSGRDRVYEQYF
TRBV7-2	TRBD1	many	TRBJ1-2	TGTGCCAGCAGCTCACGGACAGGAGCTAACTATGGCTACACCTTC	CASSSRTGANYGYTF
TRBV20-1	.	many	TRBJ1-6	TGCAGTGCTAGTAAATGGGGCAGAGGGAGCTCCTATAATTCACCCCTCCACTTT	CSASKWGRGSSYNSPLHF
TRBV5-1	.	many	TRBJ2-7	TGCGCCAGCAGCTTGGATCTCTATTCCTACGAGCAGTACTTC	CASSLDLYSYEQYF
TRBV20-1	TRBD1	few	TRBJ2-3	TGCAGTGCTAGGCCCGGGACAGCTAGCACAGATACGCAGTATTTT	CSARPGTASTDTQYF
TRBV29-1	.	many	TRBJ2-1	TGCAGCGCCAGACCCTGGTTGGGGAATGAGCAGTTCTTC	CSARPWLGNEQFF
TRBV5-6	.	few	TRBJ2-3	TGTGCCAGCAGCTTCTACGGGGCCATAGTGGATACGCAGTATTTT	CASSFYGAIVDTQYF
TRBV14	.	.	TRBJ2-1	TGTGCCAGCAGCCCTTACAAGGGGTCCCTAAACAATGAGCAGTTCTTC	CASSPYKGSLNNEQFF
TRBV5-1	.	.	TRBJ1-1	TGCGCCAGCAGCTTGGTGTCGCGTCGGACGGATAACATGAACACTAAAGCTTTCTTT	CASSLVSRRTDNMNTKAFF
TRBV10-3	.	.	TRBJ2-7	TGTGCCATCAGGGAAGCTCGAGACGAGCAGTACTTC	CAIREARDEQYF
TRBV4-3	TRBD1	.	TRBJ2-1	TGCGCCAGCAGCCAAGGGGGACAGCAGTACACTGAGCAGTTCTTC	CASSQGGQQYTEQFF
TRBV3-1	.	.	TRBJ2-3	TGTGTCAGCAGCCACCCACAGTGGGAGAGCCCAGATACGCAGTATTTT	CVSSHPQWESPDTQYF
TRBV2	TRBD1	few	TRBJ2-1	TGTGCCAGCAGTGCGGACAGGGAGATAAGTGAGCAGTTCTTC	CASSADREISEQFF
TRBV5-5	.	few	TRBJ2-2	TGTGCCAGCAGAAGGGACGTCAACACCGGGGAGCTGTTTTTT	CASRRDVNTGELFF
TRBV29-1	.	many	TRBJ1-2	TGCAGCGTTGAGAACAGCAATAACTATGGCTACACCTTC	CSVENSNNYGYTF
TRBV5-1	TRBD2	few	TRBJ2-3	TGCGCCAGCAGCTCGATCCAAGCGGGGGGTAGCACAGATACGCAGTATTTT	CASSSIQAGGSTDTQYF
TRBV5-4	.	once	TRBJ2-1	TGTGCCAGCAGCTTGGCGAGTGGGCCGGAGAATGAGCAGTTCTTC	CASSLASGPENEQFF
TRBV20-1	.	many	TRBJ2-1	TGCAGTGCTAGAGATAGGGGGGCCACCTACAATGAGCAGTTCTTC	CSARDRGATYNEQFF
TRBV7-3	TRBD2	.	TRBJ2-3	TGTGCCAGCAGCTACAGCGGGGGGGCCGCAGATACGCAGTATTTT	CASSYSGGAADTQYF
TRBV3-1	.	few	TRBJ2-3	TGTGCCAGCAGCCGGAGGGCTAACACAGATACGCAGTATTTT	CASSRRANTDTQYF
TRBV29-1	.	.	TRBJ1-2	TGCAGCGTTCCGGAGACAGCGGTCTATGGCTACACCTTC	CSVPETAVYGYTF
TRBV20-1	.	few	TRBJ2-4	TGCAGTGCTAGAGATCTTGGTTACATTCAGTACTTC	CSARDLGYIQYF
TRBV5-1	.	.	TRBJ2-1	TGCGCCAGCAGCCAGTCCGGGACCAGCGCCTACAATGAGCAGTTCTTC	CASSQSGTSAYNEQFF
TRBV7-2	.	many	TRBJ2-5	TGTGCCAGCAGCTTAGTTAGGGAGAACCCGTACTTC	CASSLVRENPYF
TRBV28	.	.	TRBJ1-2	TGTGCCAGCAGCGGACCGAAGGACAGCTATGGCTACACCTTC	CASSGPKDSYGYTF
TRBV6-4	.	few	TRBJ1-2	TGTGCCAGCAGTCCGGGGCTGAGGGTTTATGGCTACACCTTC	CASSPGLRVYGYTF
TRBV29-1	.	.	TRBJ2-2	TGCAGCGTCGGAAACCTAGGGCCCGGGGAGCTGTTTTTT	CSVGNLGPGELFF
TRBV5-1	.	few	TRBJ2-7	TGCGCCAGCAGCTCGACAAAAAACTACGAGCAGTACTTC	CASSSTKNYEQYF
TRBV5-6	.	few	TRBJ1-1	TGTGCCAGCAGCTTGACGGGGGTAATGAACACTGAAGCTTTCTTT	CASSLTGVMNTEAFF
TRBV27	.	many	TRBJ1-6	TGTGCCAGCAGCCCGAGGGGGAGCTCCTATAATTCACCCCTCCACTTT	CASSPRGSSYNSPLHF
TRBV27	.	many	TRBJ2-1	TGTGCCAGCACATCCGGAGGGTACAATGAGCAGTTCTTC	CASTSGGYNEQFF
TRBV3-1	TRBD1	.	TRBJ1-1	TGTGCCAGCAGCCAAGTACAGGGGGAATCTGAAGCTTTCTTT	CASSQVQGESEAFF
TRBV2	TRBD1	few	TRBJ1-4	TGTGCCAGCTACGACAGGGGGATTGAAAAACTGTTTTTT	CASYDRGIEKLFF
TRBV20-1	.	.	TRBJ2-7	TGCAGTGCCAAAAGAGGCAGGGGGGATGGGGAGCAGTACTTC	CSAKRGRGDGEQYF
TRBV6-6	TRBD2	few	TRBJ2-1	TGTGCCGCGACTAGCAGGCTATACAATGAGCAGTTCTTC	CAATSRLYNEQFF
TRBV24-1	.	.	TRBJ1-4	TGTGCCACCAGTGATTTTATCCTCAGGGCGAAGACTAATGAAAAACTGTTTTTT	CATSDFILRAKTNEKLFF
TRBV6-1	TRBD2	.	TRBJ2-7	TGTGGGACCCGGCTAGCGGGGCTCCCCTCCTACAATGAGCAGTACTTC	CGTRLAGLPSYNEQYF
TRBV6-6	TRBD1	few	TRBJ2-7	TGTGCCAGCAGTTCACTTTCGACAGGGGAGTCCTACAATGAGCAGTACTTC	CASSSLSTGESYNEQYF
TRBV2	.	many	TRBJ2-7	TGTGCCAGCAGTGGAGGTTACGAGCAGTACTTC	CASSGGYEQYF